The 7 T cell receptor beta chains reported below all come from one sample, sequenced in a study of yellow fever vaccine responses in identical twins. TCRdb passed the RT-PCR reads through MiXCR, listing each CDR3 protein once. The top ten hold roughly 1.9% of the sample, which has about 9,000 distinct CDR3 sequences, over 80% seen once. Material: T cells from blood (PBMCs), unsorted or a sorted subset (not recorded which), obtained before or after yellow fever vaccination (not recorded which). The receptors derive from a woman aged 18 to 35 who received the yellow fever vaccine.

The chain joins TRBV6-4 to TRBJ1-2; D remains ambiguous. The CDR3 is made up of 12 amino acids. Between the trimmed V and J ends, which lost 2 bases and 8 bases, there was a span of 9 bases. Germline CDR1 reads MRHNA; CDR2 reads SNTAGT. The CDR3 DNA is TGTGCCAGCAGTGACCCTGTGAAAGGCTACACCTTC. This sequence encodes CASSDPVKGYTF.

The chain joins TRBV11-3 to TRBJ2-7; 8 bases are shared with TRBD2. Germline CDR1 and CDR2: SGHNT and YENEEA. The CDR3 sequence is 15 residues long. V was clipped by 1 base and J by 3 bases; unmatched bases: 5. The CDR3 sequence: CASSLVSGSDYEQYF. Written as DNA, the CDR3 is TGTGCCAGCAGCTTAGTGAGCGGGAGTGACTACGAGCAGTACTTC.

The gene calls are TRBV9 and TRBJ2-7; 9 bases are shared with TRBD1. Germline V CDR1 and CDR2: SGDLS, YYNGEE. This CDR3 region has 14 residues. J gave up 5 bases and V 4 bases, and 7 bases lay outside the gene matches. DNA of the CDR3: TGTGCCAGCAGCACAAGAACAGGGGGCCACGAGCAGTACGTC. Translated, it gives CASSTRTGGHEQYV.

The chain couples TRBV27 to TRBJ2-2; D unresolved. CDR1 is MNHEY, CDR2 SMNVEV, per germline (reference sequence). There are 12 residues in the CDR3. The germline V and J ends were trimmed by 5 bases and 3 bases, with 4 bases remaining between them. DNA of the CDR3: TGTGCCAGCAGTCATGACACCGGGGAGCTGTTTTTT. It codes for CASSHDTGELFF.

V gene TRBV13 combines with J gene TRBJ2-3; 9 bases map to TRBD1. The length of the CDR3 is 14 residues. The ends lost 6 bases at V and 4 bases at J; junction bases unmatched: 5. Germline V lookup: CDR1 PRHDT, CDR2 FYEKMQ (reference sequence). CDR3 sequence reads: CASSVQGASDTQYF. The CDR3 nucleotides are TGTGCCAGCAGTGTACAGGGGGCATCAGATACGCAGTATTTT.

This chain uses TRBV11-1 with TRBJ1-5; no definite D call. Germline assignment: CDR1 SGHAT and CDR2 FQDESV (reference sequence). Between the trimmed V and J ends, which lost 1 base and 5 bases, there was a span of 15 bases. The CDR3 runs to 16 residues. Here the CDR3 reads CASSLGEWFNDQPQHF. CDR3 sequence (DNA): TGTGCCAGCAGCTTAGGAGAATGGTTCAACGATCAGCCCCAGCATTTT.

This chain uses TRBV7-3 with TRBJ2-2; 10 nucleotides align to TRBD2. Germline trimming cut 2 bases from V and 5 bases from J; bases unmatched to any gene: 5. Per the germline V gene, CDR1 is SGHTA and CDR2 is FQGTGA. The CDR3 runs 16 residues. The DNA of the CDR3 is TGTGCCAGCAGCTTATTCCAGCGGGAGGGAACCGGGGAGCTGTTTTTT. Translation gives CASSLFQREGTGELFF. The entire variable domain, with the rest obtained from reference TRBV7-3 and TRBJ2-2, is as follows: GAGVSQTPSNKVTEKGKYVELRCDPISGHTALYWYRQSLGQGPEFLIYFQGTGAADDSGLPNDRFFAVRPEGSVSTLKIQRTERGDSAVYLCASSLFQREGTGELFFGEGSRLTVL.